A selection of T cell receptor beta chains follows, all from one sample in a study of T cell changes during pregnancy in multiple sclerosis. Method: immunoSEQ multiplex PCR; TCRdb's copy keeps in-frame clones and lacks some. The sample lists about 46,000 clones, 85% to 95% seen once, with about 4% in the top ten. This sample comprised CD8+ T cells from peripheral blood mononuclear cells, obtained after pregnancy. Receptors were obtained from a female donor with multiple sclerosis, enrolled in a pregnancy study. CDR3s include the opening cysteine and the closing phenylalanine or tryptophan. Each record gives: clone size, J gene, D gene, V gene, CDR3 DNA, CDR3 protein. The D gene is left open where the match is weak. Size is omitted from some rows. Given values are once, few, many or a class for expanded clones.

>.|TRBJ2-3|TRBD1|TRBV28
TGTGCCAGCAGTCCGACAGGGTACCCAGATACGCAGTATTTT
CASSPTGYPDTQYF
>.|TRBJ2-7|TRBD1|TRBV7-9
TGTGCCAGCATCGACTTCACAGGGGGTATCAACGAGCAGTACTTC
CASIDFTGGINEQYF
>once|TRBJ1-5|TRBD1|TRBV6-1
TGTGCCAGCAGTGAAGGGACAGGGGGTCAGCCCCAGCATTTT
CASSEGTGGQPQHF
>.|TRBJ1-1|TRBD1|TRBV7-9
TGTGCCAGCAGCTTAGTTATAGGTCAGGGGGACACTGAAGCTTTCTTT
CASSLVIGQGDTEAFF
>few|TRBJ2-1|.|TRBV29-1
TGCAGCGTCTCAAATAGACAGAGCTCCTACAATGAGCAGTTCTTC
CSVSNRQSSYNEQFF
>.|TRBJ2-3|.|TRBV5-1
TGCGCCAGCAGCTTGGAGGGTAGCGGTAGCACAGATACGCAGTATTTT
CASSLEGSGSTDTQYF
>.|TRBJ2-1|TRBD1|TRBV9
TGTGCCAGCAGCGTTGGGACAGGGGTCGATGAGCAGTTCTTC
CASSVGTGVDEQFF
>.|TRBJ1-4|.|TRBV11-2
TGTGCCAGCAGCGTCTGGGAGAGGCGGACTAATGAAAAACTGTTTTTT
CASSVWERRTNEKLFF
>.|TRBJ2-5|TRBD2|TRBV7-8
TGTGCCAGCAGCTCTCGTCACGGCAGCGCCTTGGCGGGGGAACAAGAGACCCAGTACTTC
CASSSRHGSALAGEQETQYF
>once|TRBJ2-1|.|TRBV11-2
TGTGCCAGCAGGGGGATGTGGGGGCGCTCCTACAATGAGCAGTTCTTC
CASRGMWGRSYNEQFF
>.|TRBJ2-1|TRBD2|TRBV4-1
TGCGCCAGCAGCCGAGGACTAGCGGGGGGGCCGATCGATGAGCAGTTCTTC
CASSRGLAGGPIDEQFF
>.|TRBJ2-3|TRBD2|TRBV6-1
TGTGCCAGCAGTGAAATTAGCGGGAGGCGACGAGATACGCAGTATTTT
CASSEISGRRRDTQYF
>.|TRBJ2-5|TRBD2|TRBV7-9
TGTGCCAGCAGCAAGCCTAGCGGGAGAGTACGAGAGACCCAGTACTTC
CASSKPSGRVRETQYF
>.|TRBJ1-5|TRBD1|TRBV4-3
TGCGCCAGCAGCCAAGAGACAGGGGGCGTCCAGCCCCAGCATTTT
CASSQETGGVQPQHF
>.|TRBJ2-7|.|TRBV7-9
TGTGCCAGCACACAGGGCTACGAGCAGTACTTC
CASTQGYEQYF
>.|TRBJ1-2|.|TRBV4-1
TGCGCCAGCAGCCAAGAGGGGGCAGCCCCTTATGGCTACACCTTC
CASSQEGAAPYGYTF
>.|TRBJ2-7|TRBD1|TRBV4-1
TGCGCCAGCAGCCAACCCGGGACAGGGATGAGCTACGAGCAGTACTTC
CASSQPGTGMSYEQYF
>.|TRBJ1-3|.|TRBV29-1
TGCAGCGCCCAGGGGCGTGGAAACACCATATATTTT
CSAQGRGNTIYF
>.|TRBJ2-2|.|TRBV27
TGTGCCAGCAGTTTACCCCTGGGAGCCCGAGGGACCGGGGAGCTGTTTTTT
CASSLPLGARGTGELFF
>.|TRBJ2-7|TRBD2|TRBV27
TGTGCCAGCAGTCCCCCCCCAGCGGGAGGGCGGGAGCAGTACTTC
CASSPPPAGGREQYF
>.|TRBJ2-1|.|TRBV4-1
TGCGCCAGCAGCCGATCCCCACAGGAGGGGGCACTAAATGAGCAGTTCTTC
CASSRSPQEGALNEQFF
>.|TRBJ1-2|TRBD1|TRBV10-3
TGTGCCATCAGCGGACAGGGGGTATTCTTTTCTTATGGCTACACCTTC
CAISGQGVFFSYGYTF
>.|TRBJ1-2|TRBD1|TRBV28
TGTGCCAGCAGTTTACCCACAGGGGGCGCATATGGCTACACCTTC
CASSLPTGGAYGYTF
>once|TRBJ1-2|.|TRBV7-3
TGTGCCAGCAGCTTAGGGGGGGACTATGGCTACACCTTC
CASSLGGDYGYTF
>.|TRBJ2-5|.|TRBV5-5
TGTGCCAGCAGCTCTCGCGGCAGGGATGAGACCCAGTACTTC
CASSSRGRDETQYF
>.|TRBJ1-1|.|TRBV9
TGTGCCAGCAGCCCCACAGGCTACCAAAGGATGAACACTGAAGCTTTCTTT
CASSPTGYQRMNTEAFF
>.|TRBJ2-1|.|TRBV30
TGTGCCACCGCAGGATCCAGGGCCTACAATGAGCAGTTCTTC
CATAGSRAYNEQFF
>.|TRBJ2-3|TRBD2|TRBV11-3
TGTGCCAGCAGCCCGGGGGGAGGCCCCACAGATACGCAGTATTTT
CASSPGGGPTDTQYF
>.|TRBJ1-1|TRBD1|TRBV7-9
TGTGCCAGCAGCTCGCCGTCGGCAGGGGGCTTCGGTACTGAAGCTTTCTTT
CASSSPSAGGFGTEAFF
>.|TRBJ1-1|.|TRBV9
TGTGCCAGCAGCGCGGAGAGGGACACTTGGAGGAACACTGAAGCTTTCTTT
CASSAERDTWRNTEAFF
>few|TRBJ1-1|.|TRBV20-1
TGCAGTGCTAGAGGGGGCTACGCTTTCTTT
CSARGGYAFF
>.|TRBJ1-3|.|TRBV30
TGTGGCCTGGCCTCTGGAAACACCATATATTTT
CGLASGNTIYF
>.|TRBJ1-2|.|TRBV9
TGTGCCAGCAGCCCCGACCCAGGGGTCGGCTATGGCTACACCTTC
CASSPDPGVGYGYTF
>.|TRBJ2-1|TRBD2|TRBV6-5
TGTGCCAGCGGAGCGGGGGTTGGTGAGCAGTTCTTC
CASGAGVGEQFF
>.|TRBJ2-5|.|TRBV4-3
TGCGCCAGCAGTTACGAGGGAGGGGGGCCAGAGACCCAGTACTTC
CASSYEGGGPETQYF
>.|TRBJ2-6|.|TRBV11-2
TGTGCCAGCAGGGAGTACCCTGGGGCCAACGTCCTGACTTTC
CASREYPGANVLTF
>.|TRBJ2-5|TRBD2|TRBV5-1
TGCGCCAGCAGCTTGGCCCAGCGGGGGGGCGAGACCCAGTACTTC
CASSLAQRGGETQYF
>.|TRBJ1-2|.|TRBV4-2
TGTGCCAGCAGCCAGTCCCCTCAGGGAAACTATGGCTACACCTTC
CASSQSPQGNYGYTF
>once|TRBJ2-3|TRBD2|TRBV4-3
TGCGCCAGCAGCCACGGACTAGCGGTTAGCACAGATACGCAGTATTTT
CASSHGLAVSTDTQYF
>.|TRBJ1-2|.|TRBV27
TGTGCCAGCAGTTTGAGAACCGGGACAACTGGCTACACCTTC
CASSLRTGTTGYTF
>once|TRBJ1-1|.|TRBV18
TGTGCCAGCTCACCACTAATACAGAGTGCCTACACTGAAGCTTTCTTT
CASSPLIQSAYTEAFF
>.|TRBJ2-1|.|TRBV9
TGTGCCAGCAGCGTAGACCCGGTTGACAATGAGCAGTTCTTC
CASSVDPVDNEQFF
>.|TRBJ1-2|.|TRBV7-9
TGTGCCAGCAGCTTAGCTATCCAGGCGCCTAACTATGGCTACACCTTC
CASSLAIQAPNYGYTF
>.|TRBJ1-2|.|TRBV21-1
TGTGCCAGCAGCAAAGTGGCAGGGAACGACTATGGCTACACCTTC
CASSKVAGNDYGYTF
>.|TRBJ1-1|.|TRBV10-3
TGTGCCATCAGTGAGACGAGATGGAACACTGAAGCTTTCTTT
CAISETRWNTEAFF
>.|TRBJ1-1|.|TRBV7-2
TGTGCCAGCAGCACCCACCGGGACAAAGAAGCTTTCTTT
CASSTHRDKEAFF
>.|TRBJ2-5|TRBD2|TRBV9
TGTGCCAGCAGCGCCGGGACTAGCGGGGGTGAGACCCAGTACTTC
CASSAGTSGGETQYF
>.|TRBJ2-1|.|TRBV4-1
TGCGCCAGCAGCCAAATGGCGGGAACTTACAATGAGCAGTTCTTC
CASSQMAGTYNEQFF
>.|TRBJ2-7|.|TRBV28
TGTGCCAGCAGTTTAGGAGACGAAATACTACCCTACGAGCAGTACTTC
CASSLGDEILPYEQYF
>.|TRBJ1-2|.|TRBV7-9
TGTGCCAGCAGCTTAGGTATAGACTACACCTTC
CASSLGIDYTF
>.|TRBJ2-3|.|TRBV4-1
TGCGCCAGCAGCCAAGAAATGGCAGTTATGTATACGCAGTATTTT
CASSQEMAVMYTQYF
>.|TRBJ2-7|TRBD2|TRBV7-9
TGTGCCAGCACCTCTAGCGGGAGCTCCTACGAGCAGTACTTC
CASTSSGSSYEQYF
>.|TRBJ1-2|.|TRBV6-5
TGTGCCAGCAGTTACTCGAGTAGGGAGATATATGGCTACACCTTC
CASSYSSREIYGYTF
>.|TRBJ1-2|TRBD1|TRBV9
TGTGCCAGCAGCGAGGGGACAGGGGGCCTCATTGATGGCTACACCTTC
CASSEGTGGLIDGYTF
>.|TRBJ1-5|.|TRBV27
TGTGCCAGCAGTTCGGGGGAATATAGCAATCAGCCCCAGCATTTT
CASSSGEYSNQPQHF